The sequence of this TCR beta chain was determined in a study of blood T cell repertoires in COVID-19. Study information: The study drew acute and convalescent COVID-19 samples from the United States, Italy and Spain. The analysed material was cDNA or gDNA that came from T cells, B-cell-depleted T cells, or PBMCs.

V lost 2 bases and J lost 3; bases outside the gene matches: 6. The germline gives CDR1 SGHDT, CDR2 YYEEEE. CDR3 length: 15 residues. As handled by the study authors: Reference gene primers were amplified, and this amplification served to estimate nucleated cell counts. The repertoire was sequenced with immunoSEQ multiplex PCR; TCRdb's copy has only in-frame clones and lacks some. The V and J calls and clone size come from that table; D and trimming were worked out from the DNA. The sample records a few hundred thousand clones, about 90% being singletons. The sample taken for sequencing was peripheral blood. The genes are TRBV5-6 and TRBJ2-7; 9 bases match TRBD2. The sequence was obtained from a man in his late teens or twenties with active or convalescent COVID-19. The CDR3 loop is CASSFGLAQYYEQYF. The DNA for the CDR3 is TGTGCCAGCAGCTTCGGACTAGCGCAATACTACGAGCAGTACTTC.